Described below is a single T cell receptor beta chain sequence and its context. No antigen is known for it. Purified naive CD4+ T cells were depleted of CD25+ Tregs. V lost 5 bases and J 0 bases, leaving 9 bases between the germline ends. The CDR3 is 14 amino acids. Germline CDR1 SGHTA, CDR2 FQGNSA. Full-length variable regions came from constant-region reverse primers plus semi-nested Nested Universal Primer A PCR. In TCRdb, the 5' RACE reads were re-called with MiXCR into one record per CDR3 protein. The sample lists about 10,000 distinct CDR3 sequences, roughly half occurring once. Regarding the study as a whole: In terms of TCR gene usage, tumor memory CD4+ T cells clustered together with blood and lymph node memory CD4+ cells, as well as with lymph node naive CD4+ cells. Larger-cohort validation covered only one TCR beta V-J rearrangement.

The chain recombines TRBV7-2 with TRBJ2-3; D call uncertain. The sequence was obtained from a female donor with breast cancer. Material for sequencing was tumor-infiltrating naive CD4+ T cells sorted from the breast tumor. The subset here: naive CD4+ T cells, CD4+CD45RA+CD25-. This chain's CDR3 is CASSRGISTDTQYF. In DNA, the CDR3 is TGTGCCAGCAGCCGAGGTATTAGCACAGATACGCAGTATTTT.